This T cell receptor (beta chain) was obtained from a study of blood T cell repertoires in COVID-19. Overall study: The United States, Italy and Spain provided the acute and convalescent COVID-19 samples. The cDNA or gDNA used as material had been derived from T cells, B-cell-depleted T cells, or PBMCs.

Per the authors' pipeline: Using reference gene primer amplification, nucleated cell counts were estimated. Here immunoSEQ multiplex PCR was the method, and the copy in TCRdb shows in-frame clones only, minus some. V and J calls and clone size are as listed in that table; D and trimming were resolved from the DNA. The profile covers about 310,000 clones, with roughly 86% appearing a single time and about 8% taken by the ten largest. The sequence came from a woman aged 45-60 years who had recovered from COVID-19. The sequenced sample was peripheral blood.

CDR3 in DNA: TGTGCCAGCAGTTTATCGGGCAGGGCTTCTAACTATGGCTACACCTTC. It specifies CASSLSGRASNYGYTF. This chain connects TRBV28 to TRBJ1-2; weak D call: TRBD1 (5 bases). V was cut by 1 base and J by 0 bases, with 12 bases left in between. Germline lookup yields CDR1 MDHEN and CDR2 SYDVKM. The CDR3 runs to 16 residues.